This TCR beta chain was captured in a study of shared clonotypes between healthy human individuals. Concerning this clone: Its antigen is still unknown. At the DNA level, this CDR3 is encoded by other sequences in the same sample as well.

The V gene's germline CDR1 is SNHLY and CDR2 FYNNEI. The CDR3 runs to 15 residues. V dropped 0 bases and J dropped 2 bases, with 8 bases sitting between them. Overall study findings and caveats: Shared clonotypes across all four donors exceeded non-shared ones in generation probability. How much donors shared clonotypes was expected to be affected by sequencing depth. Limitation of the genetic and exposure-history diversity represented came from the few donors.

Profiled with immunoSEQ multiplex PCR; TCRdb holds only in-frame clones, not every one. The data hold 2,100,000 or so clones, with approximately 95% observed a single time. Sequencing was performed on naive CD4+ T cells sorted from blood. Sample subset: CD45RA+ positively selected. The TCR originated in a man younger than 35 in good health. The chain has TRBV2 and TRBJ1-5, with D possibly being TRBD1 (6 bases). CDR3 in amino acids: CASSEARTGNQPQHF. The CDR3, as DNA: TGTGCCAGCAGTGAAGCGCGGACAGGCAATCAGCCCCAGCATTTT.